The text below deals with one TCR beta chain. Antigen specificity is unknown. The same CDR3 arises from other DNA sequences in this sample as well. This sample is drawn from a study of shared clonotypes between healthy human individuals. Broader study findings: Of the naive CD4 clonotypes, around 4.8% were shared across a few donors.

Germline lookup yields CDR1 SGHRS and CDR2 YFSETQ. The CDR3 is 14 amino acids. V gave up 0 bases and J gave up 2 bases, with 9 bases separating them. Original processing methods: ImmunoSEQ output lacked quality scores and full-length reads, limiting matched filtering. This table comes from immunoSEQ multiplex PCR, and its TCRdb copy is limited to in-frame clones, with some not included. Clonal size and the V and J genes are those of that table, whereas D and trimming came from the DNA. The sample contains under 2,500,000 clones, nearly 97% of which appear only once. Both subsets, CD45RA+ naive and CD45RA-negative memory, were split from the CD4+ cells.

The sequenced sample consisted of naive CD4+ T cells sorted from blood. This sample's subset: CD45RA+ positively selected. The chain links TRBV5-1 to TRBJ2-7, with D unresolved. The receptor's source is a man aged 18 to 29 in good health. The CDR3 sequence: CASSLGQSPYEQYF. DNA of the CDR3: TGCGCCAGCAGCTTGGGGCAATCCCCCTACGAGCAGTACTTC.